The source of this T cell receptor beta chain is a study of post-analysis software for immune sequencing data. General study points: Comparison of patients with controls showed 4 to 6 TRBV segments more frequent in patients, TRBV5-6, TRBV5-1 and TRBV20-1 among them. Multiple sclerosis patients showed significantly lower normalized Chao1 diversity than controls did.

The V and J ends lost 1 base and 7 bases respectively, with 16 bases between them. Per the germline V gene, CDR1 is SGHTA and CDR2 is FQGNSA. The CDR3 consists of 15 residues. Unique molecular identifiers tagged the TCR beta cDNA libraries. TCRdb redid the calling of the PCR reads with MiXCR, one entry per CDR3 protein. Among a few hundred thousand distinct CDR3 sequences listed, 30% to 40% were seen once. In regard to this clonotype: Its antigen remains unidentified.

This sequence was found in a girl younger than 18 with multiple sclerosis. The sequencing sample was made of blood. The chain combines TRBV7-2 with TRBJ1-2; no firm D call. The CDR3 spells CASSLGPKSGGGYTF. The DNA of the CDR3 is TGTGCCAGCAGCTTAGGCCCTAAAAGCGGAGGTGGCTACACCTTC.